The entry below gives a single T cell receptor (beta chain) sequence along with its context. The data were taken from a study of cytomegalovirus exposure and HLA in healthy donors. This CDR3 comprises 13 residues. Trimming at V came to 11 bases and at J to 4 bases, leaving 11 bases not matched to a gene. Germline CDR1 and CDR2: WSHSY and SAAADI. The PCR made use of 60 Vbeta and 13 Jbeta primers. Assay: immunoSEQ multiplex PCR; the TCRdb copy retains only in-frame clones and omits some. The table records 100,000 to 150,000 clones, about 73% of them present only once. Sequencing was carried out using PBMCs. The chain combines TRBV10-2 with TRBJ2-7; 7 nucleotides line up with TRBD1. The sequence came from a woman aged 45-65 years in good health and CMV-seropositive. The CDR3 region has the DNA TGCGCCTGTTCGTCCGGGACAGAATACGAGCAGTACTTC. It translates to CACSSGTEYEQYF.